The T cell receptor beta chain described here comes from a study of a mutant IDH1 vaccine in newly diagnosed glioma. Whole-study context: Patients under treatment included about 60% males and approximately 40% females and had a mean age of around 43 years. Beforehand, treatment had been radiotherapy, temozolomide, or both; the majority received both.

The time point here: baseline, week 1 (first vaccination visit). Treatment specified: pre-vaccination baseline after standard-of-care therapy. Assay used: immunoSEQ multiplex PCR; TCRdb lists only in-frame clones, some missing. Here the sample spans about 98,000 clones, around 90% being singletons. Specimen: PBMCs, collected from a glioma patient treated with radiotherapy, temozolomide or both. This TCR came from a woman between 45 and 65 years old with glioma.

This CDR3 reads CASSHQNQPQHF. CDR3 nucleotide sequence: TGCGCCAGCAGCCATCAAAATCAGCCCCAGCATTTT. The chain carries TRBV4-1 and TRBJ1-5; no definite D call. CDR3 size: 12 residues. V gave up 3 bases and J gave up 4 bases, with 4 bases separating them. CDR1 and CDR2 from the germline V gene are MGHRA and YSYEKL.